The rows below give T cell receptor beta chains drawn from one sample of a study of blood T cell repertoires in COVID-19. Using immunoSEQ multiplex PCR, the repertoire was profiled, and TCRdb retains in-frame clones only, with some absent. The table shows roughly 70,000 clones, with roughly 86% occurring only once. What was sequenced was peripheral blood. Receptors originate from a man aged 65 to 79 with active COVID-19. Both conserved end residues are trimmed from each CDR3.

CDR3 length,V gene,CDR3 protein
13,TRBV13,ASSPQGAPQETQY
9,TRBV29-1,SVDVGREQF
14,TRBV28,ASSPGTGGGGEKLF
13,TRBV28,ASRWGTGGSYEQY
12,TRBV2,ASSPGQGDEKLF
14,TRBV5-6,ASSLGLAGWGDTQY
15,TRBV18,ASSPPRAGGPRDTQY
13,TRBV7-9,ASRAGTVGTDTQY
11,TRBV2,ASSEREIYGYT
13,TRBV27,ASTTDRGWGNEQF
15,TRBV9,ASSVGVAGGSQETQY
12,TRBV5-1,ASSWDRGGYEQY
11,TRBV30,AWSWGGTDTQY